This section outlines one T cell receptor (beta chain) sequence together with its context. The sample belongs to a study of blood T cell repertoires in COVID-19. CDR1 and CDR2 from the germline V gene are PRHDT and FYEKMQ (reference sequence). Trimming removed 2 bases from V and 6 bases from J; junction bases left unmatched: 6. The CDR3 has 15 residues. The method was immunoSEQ multiplex PCR; TCRdb's version includes in-frame clones alone and lacks a portion of them. This sample has 90,000 to 150,000 clones, with 80% to 90% found just once. The sequenced sample was peripheral blood. The gene calls are TRBV13 and TRBJ2-7, with 11 bases lining up with TRBD2. The receptor was derived from a human donor in a cohort sampled during active COVID-19. CDR3 residues: CASSLRTSGSGEQYF. The DNA of the CDR3 is TGTGCCAGCAGCTTACGTACTAGCGGGAGCGGCGAGCAGTACTTC.